This T cell receptor beta chain was recovered during a study of identical twins. Study-level points and caveats: Fewer insertions characterized abundant cord blood beta clonotypes, whereas memory repertoires showed none. The study based its conclusions on cross-sectional statistical analysis and did not follow the same donors. Weaker excess sharing between twins was seen in beta out-of-frame sequences.

Ten or more counts support this clonotype. Its antigen is not known. From the 5' RACE reads, TCRdb called clonotypes with MiXCR, one entry per CDR3 protein. The sample consists of roughly 690,000 distinct CDR3 sequences, roughly 6.2% of them appearing once. The CDR3 length is 15 residues. V lost 6 bases, J lost 5 bases, and 17 bases lay in between. Germline CDR1 MNHNS, CDR2 SASEGT. This chain connects TRBV6-1 to TRBJ2-1; D is unresolved. Sequenced input: naive T cells sorted from blood. The clonotype comes from a man aged 18 to 30 in good health. The CDR3 reads CASRKTLQRNNEQFF. As DNA, the CDR3 is TGTGCCAGCAGAAAAACCCTACAGAGAAACAATGAGCAGTTCTTC.